This TCR beta chain comes out of a study of T cell changes during pregnancy in multiple sclerosis. Germline lookup yields CDR1 SGHRS and CDR2 YFSETQ. The J segment lost 0 bases and the V segment lost 4 bases, leaving 6 bases of the junction unmatched. This CDR3 has 16 residues. The protocol was immunoSEQ multiplex PCR, while the TCRdb copy is restricted to in-frame clones and leaves out a portion. The repertoire holds some 51,000 clones, with about 93% as singletons. V gene TRBV5-1 combines with J gene TRBJ2-2; 7 nucleotides line up with TRBD2. The TCR was taken from a female donor with multiple sclerosis, enrolled in a pregnancy study. Sample: CD4+ T cells from peripheral blood mononuclear cells, taken in the first trimester of pregnancy. For the CDR3, the DNA is TGCGCCAGCAGCCCGGGAGCGGGGACGAACACCGGGGAGCTGTTTTTT. Protein sequence: CASSPGAGTNTGELFF. Full variable domain (outside the CDR3, taken from reference TRBV5-1 and TRBJ2-2): KAGVTQTPRYLIKTRGQQVTLSCSPISGHRSVSWYQQTPGQGLQFLFEYFSETQRNKGNFPGRFSGRQFSNSRSEMNVSTLELGDSALYLCASSPGAGTNTGELFFGEGSRLTVL.